This TCR beta chain was found in a study of cytomegalovirus exposure and HLA in healthy donors. Study-level background: The approximately 120 validation repertoires were produced on the same platform as the 650 to 800 repertoires of the first cohort. This was reported in a later analysis.

General study findings and limits: Researchers counted 150 to 200 TCR beta chains as cytomegalovirus-associated. Most TCR sequences were rare, but some public TCRs occurred in many donors. Reports showed the classifier diagnosing cytomegalovirus status with high specificity and sensitivity.

With 2 bases clipped from V and 4 bases from J, the junction kept 10 bases outside the gene matches. The CDR3 contains 16 residues. Germline V lookup: CDR1 MDHEN, CDR2 SYDVKM. Only in-frame clones appear in the TCRdb table, and some are missing; sequencing was by immunoSEQ multiplex PCR. The table includes tens of thousands of clones, around 89% detected once. Concerning this clone itself: Antigen unknown.

The material sequenced was PBMCs. The clonotype was recovered from a woman younger than 30 in good health and CMV-seronegative. V and J are TRBV28 and TRBJ2-5; 7 bases fit TRBD2. The CDR3 loop reads CASSLRRRGGLETQYF. Here the CDR3 DNA reads TGTGCCAGCAGTTTAAGAAGGAGGGGAGGGTTAGAGACCCAGTACTTC.